This record concerns one T cell receptor beta chain sequence. This may arise from a read error, as a much more abundant clone is one base away. TCRdb re-called the 5' RACE reads through MiXCR, storing one row per CDR3 protein. This sample has 50,000 to 80,000 distinct CDR3 sequences; about 22% occur once, and the top ten carry under 3.5%. The CDR3 is 14 residues long. Germline CDR1 is SQVTM and CDR2 is ANQGSEA. J lost 5 bases, V lost 5 bases, and 9 bases had no gene match. This TCR was recovered from a female donor with breast cancer. V usage is TRBV29-1 and J usage is TRBJ1-5; 7 bases align to TRBD1. Sample: memory CD4+ T cells sorted from a lymph node. Specified subset: memory CD4+ T cells, CD4+CD45RO+CD25-. The CDR3 sequence is CSVSQGSVDQPQHF. The CDR3 nucleotides are TGCAGCGTTTCACAGGGGTCGGTGGATCAGCCCCAGCATTTT.